This passage covers 12 T cell receptor beta chains from one sample sequenced in a study of T cells in Graves' hyperthyroidism and ophthalmopathy. Amplified regions were TCR beta CDR3 sequences from RNA transcripts. TCR CDR3 regions were first amplified by RT-PCR with HTBI primers. MiXCR, applied by TCRdb to the multiplex PCR reads, yields one record per CDR3 protein. The sample shows roughly 500,000 distinct CDR3 sequences, approximately 48% of them seen only once. Sequencing input: peripheral blood or thyroid tissue (not recorded which). All receptors derive from an adult woman with Graves' disease, either hyperthyroidism or ophthalmopathy (not recorded which).

The chain joins TRBV24-1 to TRBJ2-5; no firm D call. Germline values: CDR1 KGHDR, CDR2 SFDVKD. The CDR3 totals 14 residues. The germline V and J ends were trimmed by 5 bases and 5 bases, with 14 bases remaining between them. CDR3 region: CATSAKDLGETQYF. The CDR3 nucleotides are TGTGCCACCAGTGCTAAGGACCTCGGGGAGACCCAGTACTTC.

The genes are TRBV7-2 and TRBJ1-1; D call uncertain. Trimming pared 1 base from V and 11 bases from J, leaving 14 bases between. This CDR3 comprises 13 residues. CDR1 and CDR2 (germline): SGHTA, FQGNSA. CDR3 sequence (DNA): TGTGCCAGCAGCTTAGTAGGGAGGGCGCTTGCTTTCTTT. It encodes CASSLVGRALAFF. Variable domain in full (rest from reference TRBV7-2 and TRBJ1-1): GAGVSQSPSNKVTEKGKDVELRCDPISGHTALYWYRQSLGQGLEFLIYFQGNSAPDKSGLPSDRFSAERTGGSVSTLTIQRTQQEDSAVYLCASSLVGRALAFFGQGTRLTVV.

The V call is TRBV7-9, the J call TRBJ2-7; 7 bases are a match to TRBD2. V gave up 5 bases and J gave up 4 bases; unmatched junction bases: 11. The CDR3 has 15 residues. Germline V CDR1 and CDR2: SEHNR, FQNEAQ (reference sequence). CDR3 nucleotides: TGTGCCAGCAGCCTCGGGAGGTGGGTACGGTACGAGCAGTACTTC. As protein: CASSLGRWVRYEQYF.

The chain carries TRBV10-3 and TRBJ1-6; D is undetermined. V was shortened by 2 bases and J by 10 bases, with 15 bases between the two germline ends. This CDR3 is built from 15 residues. Germline assignment: CDR1 ENHRY and CDR2 SYGVKD. CDR3 protein: CAISEGLAGRSPLHF. CDR3 nucleotides: TGTGCCATCAGTGAGGGACTAGCGGGGAGATCACCCCTCCACTTT.

This clonotype has a count of ten or more. The V call is TRBV20-1, the J call TRBJ1-2, with 11 positions matching TRBD1. The CDR3 spans 16 residues. Per the germline V gene, CDR1 is DFQATT and CDR2 is SNEGSKA (reference sequence). After removal of 1 base from V and 7 bases from J, the junction contained 11 bases not matched to a gene. The CDR3 loop is CSARGRPGQGARGYTF. Here the CDR3 DNA reads TGCAGTGCTAGAGGGCGCCCCGGACAGGGGGCTCGTGGCTACACCTTC.

The chain is built from TRBV20-1 and TRBJ2-5; no definite D call. Trimming removed 2 bases from V and 9 bases from J, with 19 bases in between. CDR3 length: 14 residues. CDR1 is DFQATT, CDR2 SNEGSKA, per germline (reference sequence). CDR3 amino acids: CSARSATANQPQYF. Written as DNA, the CDR3 is TGCAGTGCTAGATCGGCCACGGCCAATCAGCCCCAGTACTTC.

This clonotype was seen more than once but under ten times. The chain employs TRBV2 and TRBJ1-6; 8 bases map to TRBD1. The CDR3 has 16 amino acids. Germline values: CDR1 SNHLY, CDR2 FYNNEI. Losses at the gene ends were 0 bases for V and 10 bases for J; bases not matched to a gene: 8. The CDR3 nucleotides read TGTGCCAGCAGTGAAGCGTGGACAGGGTGGGACTCACCCCTCCACTTT. It codes for CASSEAWTGWDSPLHF.

This clonotype is a singleton in its sample. V gene TRBV20-1 combines with J gene TRBJ2-5; D is possibly TRBD1 (5 bases). This CDR3 is 17 amino acids long. Trimming shortened V by 3 bases and J by 9 bases, and 29 bases separated the two germline ends. The V gene's germline CDR1 is DFQATT and CDR2 SNEGSKA (reference sequence). The DNA for the CDR3 is TGCAGTGCTAGTTTGTCGACAGCCAAAAGCCTTAATCAGCCCCAGTACTTC. Translating it yields CSASLSTAKSLNQPQYF.

The chain's CDR3 is CASSVAQAGNTIYF. DNA for the CDR3: TGTGCCAGCAGCGTAGCCCAGGCTGGAAACACCATATATTTT. This chain connects TRBV9 to TRBJ1-3; D unclear. Trimming removed 0 bases from V and 2 bases from J, with 6 bases in between. The CDR3 extends over 14 amino acids. Germline V gene data show CDR1 as SGDLS and CDR2 as YYNGEE. Using reference TRBV9 and TRBJ1-3 for the parts outside the CDR3, the full variable domain is DSGVTQTPKHLITATGQRVTLRCSPRSGDLSVYWYQQSLDQGLQFLIQYYNGEERAKGNILERFSAQQFPDLHSELNLSSLELGDSALYFCASSVAQAGNTIYFGEGSWLTVV.

The CDR3, as DNA: TGTGCCAGCAGTTTACTGGCGGAACCTATGACCCAGCATTTT. This gives the protein CASSLLAEPMTQHF. This chain uses TRBV12-3 or TRBV12-4 with TRBJ1-5; D remains ambiguous. V was clipped by 2 bases and J by 11 bases, with 16 bases between them. The CDR3 has 14 amino acids.

Note on this clonotype: This may stem from a read error, because a much larger clone lies one nucleotide away. This rearrangement joins TRBV7-9 to TRBJ2-7, with 9 bases matching TRBD2. The germline V gene encodes CDR1 SEHNR and CDR2 FQNEAQ (reference sequence). This CDR3 is 14 amino acids long. CDR3 coding DNA: TGTGCCAGCAGCTTTAGCGGGAGCTCCCACGAGCAGTACTTC. Translation gives CASSFSGSSHEQYF.

This clonotype was found once. V and J are TRBV7-9 and TRBJ2-5, with TRBD2 matching 8 bases. The ends lost 5 bases at V and 5 bases at J; junction bases unmatched: 13. The CDR3 is 16 residues long. Germline V lookup: CDR1 SEHNR, CDR2 FQNEAQ (reference sequence). The CDR3: CASSPPSGGGSETQYF. The CDR3 nucleotides are TGTGCCAGCAGCCCCCCTTCGGGAGGGGGGAGTGAGACCCAGTACTTC.